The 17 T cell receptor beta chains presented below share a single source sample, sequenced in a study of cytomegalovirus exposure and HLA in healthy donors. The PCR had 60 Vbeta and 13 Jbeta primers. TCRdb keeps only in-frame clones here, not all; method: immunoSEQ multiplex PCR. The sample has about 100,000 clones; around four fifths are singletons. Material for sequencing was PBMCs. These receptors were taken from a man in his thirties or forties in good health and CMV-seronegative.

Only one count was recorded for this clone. CDR3 in amino acids: CASSQDPGTPSYEQYF. CDR3 nucleotides: TGTGCCAGCAGCCAAGACCCCGGGACACCTTCCTACGAGCAGTACTTC. The chain carries TRBV4-2 and TRBJ2-7; D perhaps matches TRBD1 (6 bases). The V gene's germline CDR1 is LGHNA and CDR2 YNFKEQ. V was shortened by 0 bases and J by 1 base, with 13 bases between the two germline ends. CDR3 length: 16 residues.

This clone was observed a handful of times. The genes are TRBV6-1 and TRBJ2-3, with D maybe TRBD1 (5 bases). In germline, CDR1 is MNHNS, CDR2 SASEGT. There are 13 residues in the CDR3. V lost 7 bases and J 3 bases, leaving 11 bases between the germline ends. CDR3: CASTGKETDTQYF. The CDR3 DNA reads TGTGCCAGCACAGGGAAAGAGACAGATACGCAGTATTTT.

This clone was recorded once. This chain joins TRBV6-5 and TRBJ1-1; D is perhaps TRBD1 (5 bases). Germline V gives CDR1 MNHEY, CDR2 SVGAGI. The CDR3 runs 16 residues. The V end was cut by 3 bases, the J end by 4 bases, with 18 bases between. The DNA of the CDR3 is TGTGCCAGCAGTTATGAGCCCCCACAGGCTCCCACTGAAGCTTTCTTT. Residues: CASSYEPPQAPTEAFF.

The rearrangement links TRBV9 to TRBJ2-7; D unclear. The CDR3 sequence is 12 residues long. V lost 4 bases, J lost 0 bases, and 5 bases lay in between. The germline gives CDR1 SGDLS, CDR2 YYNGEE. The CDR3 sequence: CASSSFSYEQYF. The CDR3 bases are TGTGCCAGCAGCTCCTTCTCCTACGAGCAGTACTTC.

CDR3 loop: CASSQASGGADEQFF. CDR3 DNA: TGCGCCAGCAGCCAAGCTAGCGGGGGGGCCGATGAGCAGTTCTTC. This rearrangement joins TRBV4-3 to TRBJ2-1; 12 bases fit TRBD2. Germline-derived CDR1 and CDR2 are LGHNA and YSLEER. V was pared by 1 base and J by 8 bases, with 3 bases of the junction left unmatched. This CDR3 spans 15 amino acids.

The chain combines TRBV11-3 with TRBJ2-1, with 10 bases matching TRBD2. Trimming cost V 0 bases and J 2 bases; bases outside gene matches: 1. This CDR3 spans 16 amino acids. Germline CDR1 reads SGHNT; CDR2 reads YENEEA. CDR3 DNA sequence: TGTGCCAGCAGCTTAGAACTAGCGGGAACCTACAATGAGCAGTTCTTC. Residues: CASSLELAGTYNEQFF.

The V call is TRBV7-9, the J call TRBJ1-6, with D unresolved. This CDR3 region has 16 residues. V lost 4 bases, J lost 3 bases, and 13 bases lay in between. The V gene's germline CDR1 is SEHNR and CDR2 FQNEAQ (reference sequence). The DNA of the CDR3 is TGTGCCAGCAGCTCAACGGACTGGGGCTATAATTCACCCCTCCACTTT. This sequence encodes CASSSTDWGYNSPLHF.

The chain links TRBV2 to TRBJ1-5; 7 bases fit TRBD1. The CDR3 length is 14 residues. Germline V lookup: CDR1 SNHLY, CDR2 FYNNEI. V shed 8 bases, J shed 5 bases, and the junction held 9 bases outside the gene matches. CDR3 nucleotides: TGTGCCAGCCAGGGGGACCGAGCTTATCAGCCCCAGCATTTT. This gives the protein CASQGDRAYQPQHF.

The CDR3 protein is CASRPNSGSGSEQYF. The CDR3 bases are TGTGCCAGCAGACCCAACTCGGGGAGTGGTAGTGAGCAGTACTTC. V is TRBV25-1 and J is TRBJ2-5; D is perhaps TRBD2 (5 bases). V was shortened by 6 bases and J by 11 bases, with 25 bases between the two germline ends. Germline-derived CDR1 and CDR2 are MGHDK and SYGVNS. The CDR3 totals 15 residues.

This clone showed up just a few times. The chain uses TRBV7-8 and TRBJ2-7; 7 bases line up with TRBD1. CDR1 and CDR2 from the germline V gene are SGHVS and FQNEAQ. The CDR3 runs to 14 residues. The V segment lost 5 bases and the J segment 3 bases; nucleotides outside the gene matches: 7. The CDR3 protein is CASSIRWDSYEQYF. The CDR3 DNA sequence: TGTGCCAGCAGCATTAGGTGGGACAGCTACGAGCAGTACTTC.

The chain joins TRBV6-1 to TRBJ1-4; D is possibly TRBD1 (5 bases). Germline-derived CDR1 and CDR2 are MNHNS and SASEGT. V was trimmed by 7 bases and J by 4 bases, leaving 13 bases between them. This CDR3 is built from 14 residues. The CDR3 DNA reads TGTGCCAGCATACAGACAGCCTTTAATGAAAAACTGTTTTTT. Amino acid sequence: CASIQTAFNEKLFF.

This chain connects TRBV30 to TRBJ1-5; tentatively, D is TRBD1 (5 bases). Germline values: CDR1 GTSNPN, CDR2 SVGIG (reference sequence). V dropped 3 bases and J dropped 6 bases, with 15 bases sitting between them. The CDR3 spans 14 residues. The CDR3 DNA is TGTGCCTGGAGCCCCCTCATGGGGGGTCAGCCCCAGCATTTT. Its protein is CAWSPLMGGQPQHF. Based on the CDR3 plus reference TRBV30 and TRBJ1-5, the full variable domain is SQTIHQWPATLVQPVGSPLSLECTVEGTSNPNLYWYRQAAGRGLQLLFYSVGIGQISSEVPQNLSASRPQDRQFILSSKKLLLSDSGFYLCAWSPLMGGQPQHFGDGTRLSIL.

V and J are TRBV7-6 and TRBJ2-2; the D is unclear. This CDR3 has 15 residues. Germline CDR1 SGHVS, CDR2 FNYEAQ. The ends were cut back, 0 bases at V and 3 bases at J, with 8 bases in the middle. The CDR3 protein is CASSLANSYTGELFF. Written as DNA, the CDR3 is TGTGCCAGCAGCTTAGCGAACAGTTACACCGGGGAGCTGTTTTTT.

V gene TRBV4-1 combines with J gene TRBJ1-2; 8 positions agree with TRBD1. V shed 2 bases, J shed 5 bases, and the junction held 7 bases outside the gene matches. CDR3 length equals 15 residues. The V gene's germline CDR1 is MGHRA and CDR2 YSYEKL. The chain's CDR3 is CASSQPGTGEYGYTF. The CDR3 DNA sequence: TGCGCCAGCAGCCAACCCGGGACAGGTGAATATGGCTACACCTTC.

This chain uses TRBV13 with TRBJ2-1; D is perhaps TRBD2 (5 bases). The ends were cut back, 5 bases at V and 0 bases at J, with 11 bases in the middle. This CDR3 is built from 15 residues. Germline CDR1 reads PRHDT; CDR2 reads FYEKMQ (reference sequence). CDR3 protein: CASSLRDSSYNEQFF. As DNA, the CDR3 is TGTGCCAGCAGCCTACGGGATAGCTCCTACAATGAGCAGTTCTTC.

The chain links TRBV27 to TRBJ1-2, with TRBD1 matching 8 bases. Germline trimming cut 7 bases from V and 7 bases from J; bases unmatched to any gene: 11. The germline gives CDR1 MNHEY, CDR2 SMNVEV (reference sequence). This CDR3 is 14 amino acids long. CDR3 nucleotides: TGTGCCAGCACCTCGGACAGGGTGGGCTTTGGCTACACCTTC. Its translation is CASTSDRVGFGYTF.

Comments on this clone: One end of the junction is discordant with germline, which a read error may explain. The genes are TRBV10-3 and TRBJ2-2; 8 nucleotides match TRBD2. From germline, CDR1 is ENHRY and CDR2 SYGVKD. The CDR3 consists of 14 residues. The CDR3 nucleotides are TGTGCCAGCAGTGCGACTAGCGAGACCGGGGAGCTGTTTTTT. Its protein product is CASSATSETGELFF.